The 13 T cell receptor beta chains below were found in one sample sequenced in a study of cytomegalovirus exposure and HLA in healthy donors (dated by TCRdb to about 2017). Receptor amplification or capture employed the immunoSEQ multiplex PCR assay. The multiplex PCR relied on a mix of 60 forward primers for TCR Vbeta segments and 13 reverse primers for TCR Jbeta segments. This immuneACCESS table, as held by TCRdb, lists in-frame sequences with V and J called but not all clones. Of the missing ones, under half trace to an unresolved V gene in checked studies; the others have no known cause. In all, the sample holds 160,000 or so clones, and approximately 80% of those were seen once. 0.5% of the sample rests with the top ten. Sequencing used PBMCs. These TCRs come from a woman in her forties or fifties in good health and CMV-seronegative.

V usage is TRBV10-3 and J usage is TRBJ2-3; 7 bases line up with TRBD2. V lost 11 bases and J lost 1; bases outside the gene matches: 9. Germline V gene sequence: CDR1 ENHRY, CDR2 SYGVKD. The CDR3 covers 14 residues. The chain's CDR3 is CASEASGGTDTQYF. The CDR3 bases are TGTGCCTCCGAGGCTAGCGGAGGCACAGATACGCAGTATTTT.

This chain links TRBV25-1 with TRBJ1-1, with D perhaps matching TRBD1 (6 bases). The V gene lost 6 bases and the J gene lost 5 bases, with 10 bases spanning the gap. Per germline, CDR1 MGHDK and CDR2 SYGVNS. CDR3 size: 12 residues. The CDR3 protein is CASRGGGTEAFF. The CDR3 bases are TGTGCCAGCAGGGGAGGGGGTACTGAAGCTTTCTTT.

The rearrangement joins TRBV5-1 to TRBJ2-5, with D possibly TRBD1 on 6 matching bases. V was pared by 4 bases and J by 5 bases, with 15 bases between. This CDR3 region has 14 residues. Germline V gene lookup returns CDR1 SGHRS and CDR2 YFSETQ. CDR3: CASSDSRGGETQYF. The CDR3 region has the DNA TGCGCCAGCAGCGACTCCAGGGGTGGTGAGACCCAGTACTTC. Combining the CDR3 with reference TRBV5-1 and TRBJ2-5 gives the whole variable domain KAGVTQTPRYLIKTRGQQVTLSCSPISGHRSVSWYQQTPGQGLQFLFEYFSETQRNKGNFPGRFSGRQFSNSRSEMNVSTLELGDSALYLCASSDSRGGETQYFGPGTRLLVL.

The chain carries TRBV9 and TRBJ2-7, with TRBD2 matching 7 bases. Germline CDR1 reads SGDLS; CDR2 reads YYNGEE. The CDR3 totals 15 residues. J gave up 6 bases and V 1 base, and 10 bases lay outside the gene matches. The CDR3: CASSVYGGVLAEQYF. The CDR3 DNA reads as TGTGCCAGCAGCGTATATGGGGGGGTCCTCGCCGAGCAGTACTTC. The variable domain in full, with the rest retrieved from reference TRBV9 and TRBJ2-7, is DSGVTQTPKHLITATGQRVTLRCSPRSGDLSVYWYQQSLDQGLQFLIQYYNGEERAKGNILERFSAQQFPDLHSELNLSSLELGDSALYFCASSVYGGVLAEQYFGPGTRLTVT.

For the CDR3, the DNA is TGTGCCAGCAGCCCTTGGCGCAGGGAAATAGATACGCAGTATTTT. Encoded protein: CASSPWRREIDTQYF. The rearrangement links TRBV7-9 to TRBJ2-3; possible D gene TRBD1, 5 bases. The CDR3 runs 15 residues. The germline V and J ends were trimmed by 5 bases and 5 bases, with 17 bases remaining between them. Germline V gene sequence: CDR1 SEHNR, CDR2 FQNEAQ (reference sequence). The full variable domain, completed using reference TRBV7-9 and TRBJ2-3, is DTGVSQNPRHKITKRGQNVTFRCDPISEHNRLYWYRQTLGQGPEFLTYFQNEAQLEKSRLLSDRFSAERPKGSFSTLEIQRTEQGDSAMYLCASSPWRREIDTQYFGPGTRLTVL.

This clone was observed a few times. The chain has TRBV9 and TRBJ2-1, with D perhaps TRBD2 (6 bases). Germline CDR1 reads SGDLS; CDR2 reads YYNGEE. The CDR3 length is 13 residues. V was clipped by 8 bases and J by 9 bases, with 18 bases between them. CDR3 amino acids: CASHRDSSGEQFF. In nucleotides, the CDR3 is TGTGCCAGTCACCGGGACTCGAGCGGTGAGCAGTTCTTC.

The V and J genes are TRBV4-1 and TRBJ2-3, with D tentatively TRBD1 (6 bases). The V end was cut by 0 bases, the J end by 2 bases, with 9 bases between. The length of the CDR3 is 15 residues. Per germline, CDR1 MGHRA and CDR2 YSYEKL. The CDR3 bases are TGCGCCAGCAGCCAAGATCTGGGACACACAGATACGCAGTATTTT. It encodes CASSQDLGHTDTQYF.

The rearrangement uses TRBV5-1 and TRBJ2-3; D is unclear. V was cut by 2 bases and J by 5 bases, with 15 bases left in between. The length of the CDR3 is 15 residues. CDR1 SGHRS and CDR2 YFSETQ come from the germline V gene. CDR3 protein: CASSFGSGLGDTQYF. CDR3 in DNA: TGCGCCAGCAGCTTTGGGTCGGGTTTGGGAGATACGCAGTATTTT.

The rearrangement links TRBV10-3 to TRBJ2-1; 9 positions match TRBD2. This CDR3 is built from 20 residues. Germline CDR1 reads ENHRY; CDR2 reads SYGVKD. With 2 bases clipped from V and 1 base from J, the junction kept 15 bases outside the gene matches. CDR3 residues: CAISEPKTPLAGVSYNEQFF. In DNA form, the CDR3 reads TGTGCCATCAGTGAGCCGAAGACACCTTTAGCGGGAGTATCCTACAATGAGCAGTTCTTC.

Note on this clone: This same CDR3 is encoded by further DNA sequences in the sample. The chain couples TRBV2 to TRBJ1-3; no reliable D call. This CDR3 spans 14 amino acids. CDR1 and CDR2 (germline): SNHLY, FYNNEI. The germline V and J ends were trimmed by 2 bases and 1 base, with 6 bases remaining between them. In DNA form, the CDR3 reads TGTGCCAGCAGTGAATCCAGGTCTGGAAACACCATATATTTT. It specifies CASSESRSGNTIYF. Supplemented by reference TRBV2 and TRBJ1-3, the full variable domain reads EPEVTQTPSHQVTQMGQEVILRCVPISNHLYFYWYRQILGQKVEFLVSFYNNEISEKSEIFDDQFSVERPDGSNFTLKIRSTKLEDSAMYFCASSESRSGNTIYFGEGSWLTVV.

V usage is TRBV29-1 and J usage is TRBJ2-5, with TRBD2 matching over 10 bases. J lost 3 bases, V lost 5 bases, and 3 bases had no gene match. Germline values: CDR1 SQVTM, CDR2 ANQGSEA. This CDR3 has 13 residues. The CDR3, as DNA: TGCAGCGTTCTCACTAGCGGGGAAGAGACCCAGTACTTC. Residues: CSVLTSGEETQYF.

The rearrangement links TRBV5-5 to TRBJ2-5; 12 bases fit TRBD1. The germline gives CDR1 SGHKS, CDR2 YYEKEE (reference sequence). V dropped 2 bases and J dropped 4; count of bases not matched to a gene: 3. The CDR3 has 15 amino acids. DNA of the CDR3: TGTGCCAGCAGCTTTTGGGACAGGGGGCGAGAGACCCAGTACTTC. Translating gives CASSFWDRGRETQYF.

This clone has only a few counts. The rearrangement links TRBV28 to TRBJ1-5, with unresolved D. CDR1 is MDHEN, CDR2 SYDVKM, per germline. The ends were cut back, 8 bases at V and 5 bases at J, with 10 bases in the middle. The CDR3 totals 12 residues. CDR3 in DNA: TGTGCCAGCGGAGGGTTTCATCAGCCCCAGCATTTT. This gives the protein CASGGFHQPQHF.